One and the same sample provided the 25 T cell receptor beta chains below, sequenced in a study of shared clonotypes between healthy human individuals. Profiling relied on immunoSEQ multiplex PCR, and the TCRdb table lists in-frame clones only, not all of them. The sample includes some 490,000 clones, approximately 82% seen only once; the top ten take 9.5% to 15%. Sequences were obtained from PBMCs. Source of these receptors: a middle-aged woman in good health. Some clones in this sample may be carry-over from other donors' samples.

In its sample, this clone was seen a few times. V is TRBV19 and J is TRBJ1-2; 10 nucleotides agree with TRBD1. CDR1 and CDR2 (germline): LNHDA, SQIVND (reference sequence). This CDR3 contains 15 residues. With V trimmed by 8 bases and J by 8 bases, 14 bases remained unmatched. The chain's CDR3 is CASLTWDRGPEGYTF. The DNA of the CDR3 is TGTGCCAGTCTCACTTGGGACAGGGGTCCTGAAGGCTACACCTTC.

V is TRBV7-2 and J is TRBJ2-2; 10 bases are a match to TRBD2. Germline V gives CDR1 SGHTA, CDR2 FQGNSA. The junction had 5 bases not matched to a gene; V was cut back by 1 base and J by 6 bases. The CDR3 length is 16 residues. The CDR3 reads CASSLVSGRIAGELFF. CDR3 coding DNA: TGTGCCAGCAGCTTAGTTAGCGGGAGGATCGCCGGGGAGCTGTTTTTT.

This clone came up once. V usage is TRBV6-5 and J usage is TRBJ1-2; a weak D match, TRBD1 (6 bases). V shed 6 bases and J shed 1 base, with 9 bases lying between them. The CDR3 runs to 13 residues. Germline V gives CDR1 MNHEY, CDR2 SVGAGI. The CDR3 DNA sequence: TGTGCCAGCAGACAGGGAAATAACTATGGCTACACCTTC. Its protein is CASRQGNNYGYTF.

The chain joins TRBV5-1 to TRBJ2-7; 8 bases align to TRBD1. Germline loops: CDR1 SGHRS, CDR2 YFSETQ. The CDR3 contains 14 residues. Unmatched junction bases numbered 7, after V lost 4 bases and J lost 4 bases. CDR3 nucleotide sequence: TGCGCCAGCAGCGCGGACAGGGTAGGGTACGAGCAGTACTTC. Encoded protein: CASSADRVGYEQYF.

In DNA form, the CDR3 reads TGTGCCAGCCGCCCGAACTCTGGAAACACCATATATTTT. This translates into CASRPNSGNTIYF. The chain is built from TRBV27 and TRBJ1-3; D is unclear. From germline, CDR1 is MNHEY and CDR2 SMNVEV (reference sequence). CDR3 length: 13 amino acids. Trimming stripped 8 bases from V and 0 bases from J, with 8 bases between.

The sample holds one count of this clone. The gene calls are TRBV27 and TRBJ2-2, with a weak D call TRBD2 (5 bases). Germline loops: CDR1 MNHEY, CDR2 SMNVEV (reference sequence). V was pared by 3 bases and J by 0 bases, with 11 bases between. This CDR3 has 16 amino acids. The CDR3 sequence: CASSFDGEPNTGELFF. The CDR3 coding sequence is TGTGCCAGCAGTTTTGACGGGGAGCCGAACACCGGGGAGCTGTTTTTT.

This chain links TRBV5-1 with TRBJ2-1, with 13 bases matching TRBD2. Germline CDR1 reads SGHRS; CDR2 reads YFSETQ. The V segment lost 4 bases and the J segment 9 bases; nucleotides outside the gene matches: 7. The CDR3 has 15 residues. The CDR3 loop is CASSPRTSGSGEQFF. The CDR3 region has the DNA TGCGCCAGCAGCCCACGGACTAGCGGGAGCGGTGAGCAGTTCTTC.

The chain couples TRBV28 to TRBJ2-7; the match to TRBD1 covers 8 bases. CDR1 and CDR2 from the germline V gene are MDHEN and SYDVKM. This CDR3 has 15 amino acids. The V segment lost 5 bases and the J segment 2 bases; nucleotides outside the gene matches: 8. CDR3 region: CASSPGTGDPYEQYF. The CDR3 DNA reads as TGTGCCAGCAGTCCGGGGACAGGTGATCCCTACGAGCAGTACTTC.

This clone appeared once. This chain joins TRBV18 and TRBJ2-1; D may be TRBD2 (6 bases). Trimming took 3 bases from V and 10 from J, leaving 13 bases between them. CDR3 length: 13 amino acids. The V gene's germline CDR1 is KGHSH and CDR2 LQKENI. The CDR3 loop reads CASSPPGLEEQFF. The CDR3 DNA follows: TGTGCCAGCTCACCCCCGGGACTGGAGGAGCAGTTCTTC.

The chain couples TRBV2 to TRBJ2-5; tentative D call: TRBD1 (6 bases). The V and J ends lost 4 bases and 2 bases respectively, with 8 bases between them. The germline V gene has CDR1 SNHLY and CDR2 FYNNEI. The length of the CDR3 is 13 residues. The CDR3: CASSAGTQETQYF. The CDR3 nucleotides are TGTGCCAGCAGTGCCGGGACACAAGAGACCCAGTACTTC.

This chain links TRBV7-9 with TRBJ2-1, with TRBD2 matching 11 bases. The germline CDR1 and CDR2 sequences are SEHNR and FQNEAQ (reference sequence). Germline trimming cut 5 bases from V and 4 bases from J; bases unmatched to any gene: 13. This CDR3 contains 18 residues. The CDR3 sequence is CASSQDGGLAGGYNEQFF. Written as DNA, the CDR3 is TGTGCCAGCAGCCAAGATGGGGGGTTAGCGGGAGGGTACAATGAGCAGTTCTTC.

V usage is TRBV19 and J usage is TRBJ1-3; no clear D. Germline CDR1 LNHDA, CDR2 SQIVND (reference sequence). Trimming removed 8 bases at V and 8 bases at J, with 16 bases between. CDR3 length equals 13 residues. The CDR3 is CASGEGRGYTIYF. DNA of the CDR3: TGTGCCAGTGGGGAGGGCCGTGGCTACACCATATATTTT.

On this clone itself: A read error likely explains this, since a far larger clone differs by one base. J is TRBJ1-5 and V is TRBV28; D ambiguous. Germline V gene data show CDR1 as MDHEN and CDR2 as SYDVKM. V was shortened by 2 bases and J by 3 bases, with 14 bases between the two germline ends. The CDR3 sequence is 16 residues long. This CDR3 is CASSLAAGSYNQPQHF. The CDR3 bases are TGTGCCAGCAGTTTAGCCGCAGGCAGCTACAATCAGCCCCAGCATTTT.

The chain combines TRBV9 with TRBJ2-5, with D hard to call. Looked up from germline, CDR1 is SGDLS and CDR2 is YYNGEE. The CDR3 runs 13 residues. Trimming took 2 bases from V and 3 from J, leaving 8 bases between them. The CDR3 DNA sequence: TGTGCCAGCAGCGTGTACTCCGAAGAGACCCAGTACTTC. It yields the protein CASSVYSEETQYF.

The chain recombines TRBV4-1 with TRBJ2-1, with 10 bases aligning to TRBD2. The CDR3 loop spans 16 amino acids. Germline loops: CDR1 MGHRA, CDR2 YSYEKL. V shed 4 bases, J shed 8 bases, and the junction held 11 bases outside the gene matches. The CDR3: CASSRRGLAGVDEQFF. In nucleotides, the CDR3 is TGCGCCAGCAGCCGGAGGGGGCTAGCGGGAGTCGATGAGCAGTTCTTC.

The chain couples TRBV28 to TRBJ1-2; D gene ambiguous. Germline V gene sequence: CDR1 MDHEN, CDR2 SYDVKM. The CDR3 length is 13 residues. Trimming stripped 2 bases from V and 2 bases from J, with 6 bases between. The CDR3 sequence is CASSLQLNYGYTF. CDR3 bases: TGTGCCAGCAGTTTACAGTTGAACTATGGCTACACCTTC.

This clone was seen a few times. J is TRBJ1-5 and V is TRBV4-1, with D possibly matching TRBD1 (5 bases). This CDR3 has 15 amino acids. V lost 1 base to trimming and J lost 0 bases, with 7 bases between them. Germline V gene sequence: CDR1 MGHRA, CDR2 YSYEKL. The CDR3, as DNA: TGCGCCAGCAGCCAAGGACAGTATAGCAATCAGCCCCAGCATTTT. Residues: CASSQGQYSNQPQHF.

The rearrangement uses TRBV28 and TRBJ1-2; 8 bases line up with TRBD1. Germline trimming cut 5 bases from V and 2 bases from J; bases unmatched to any gene: 4. The CDR3 runs to 14 residues. CDR1 is MDHEN and CDR2 is SYDVKM in the germline V gene. The CDR3 reads CASSRQGTNYGYTF. The CDR3 nucleotides read TGTGCCAGCAGTCGACAGGGGACGAACTATGGCTACACCTTC.

The genes are TRBV11-2 and TRBJ2-7, with TRBD2 matching 7 bases. The CDR3 contains 13 residues. Germline V gene sequence: CDR1 SGHAT, CDR2 FQNNGV. V was pared by 4 bases and J by 4 bases, with 4 bases of the junction left unmatched. The CDR3 DNA follows: TGTGCCAGCAGCTGGGGCGGGAGTTACGAGCAGTACTTC. Translated: CASSWGGSYEQYF.

J is TRBJ2-3 and V is TRBV30; 10 bases map to TRBD2. The CDR3 has 13 amino acids. Germline V gives CDR1 GTSNPN, CDR2 SVGIG (reference sequence). V shed 5 bases and J 4 bases; nucleotides not matched to a gene: 3. CDR3 bases: TGTGCCTGGGGGAGCGGGGGGGCAGATACGCAGTATTTT. Translated, it gives CAWGSGGADTQYF.

The chain has TRBV5-1 and TRBJ1-1; TRBD1 matches 10 bases. Germline values: CDR1 SGHRS, CDR2 YFSETQ. The CDR3 contains 18 residues. Trimming took 5 bases from V and 4 from J; bases not matched to a gene: 17. CDR3 DNA: TGCGCCAGCAGACCGACGCCGACAGGGGGCTTTTTTAGCACTGAAGCTTTCTTT. It is translated as CASRPTPTGGFFSTEAFF.

The V call is TRBV21-1, the J call TRBJ1-5. TRBV21-1 is recorded as a pseudogene. CDR3 length: 20 amino acids. Here the CDR3 DNA reads TGTGCCAGCAGCCCCCCGCAGCGGCGCTCCATAAAAATTAGCAATCAGCCCCAGCATTTT. This sequence encodes CASSPPQRRSIKISNQPQHF.

This chain connects TRBV4-1 to TRBJ2-2; no definite D call. This CDR3 region has 13 residues. The V gene lost 1 base and the J gene lost 6 bases, with 6 bases spanning the gap. Germline CDR1 and CDR2: MGHRA and YSYEKL. The chain's CDR3 is CASSQVTPGELFF. The CDR3, as DNA: TGCGCCAGCAGCCAAGTTACTCCCGGGGAGCTGTTTTTT.

The genes are TRBV5-4 and TRBJ2-7; 11 bases are shared with TRBD1. V was clipped by 4 bases and J by 3 bases; unmatched bases: 6. The germline gives CDR1 SGHNT, CDR2 YYREEE (reference sequence). The CDR3 extends over 15 amino acids. DNA of the CDR3: TGTGCCAGCAGCCTAGCGGGGACAGGGGGCTACGAGCAGTACTTC. This gives the protein CASSLAGTGGYEQYF. Full variable domain (remainder filled in from reference TRBV5-4 and TRBJ2-7): ETGVTQSPTHLIKTRGQQVTLRCSSQSGHNTVSWYQQALGQGPQFIFQYYREEENGRGNFPPRFSGLQFPNYSSELNVNALELDDSALYLCASSLAGTGGYEQYFGPGTRLTVT.

This chain uses TRBV6-5 with TRBJ2-6, with D possibly matching TRBD1 (6 bases). The CDR3 is 15 amino acids. Trimming removed 2 bases from V and 2 bases from J, with 7 bases in between. In germline, CDR1 is MNHEY, CDR2 SVGAGI. The CDR3 DNA reads as TGTGCCAGCAGTTACGAGGGGGCTGGGGCCAACGTCCTGACTTTC. It specifies CASSYEGAGANVLTF.